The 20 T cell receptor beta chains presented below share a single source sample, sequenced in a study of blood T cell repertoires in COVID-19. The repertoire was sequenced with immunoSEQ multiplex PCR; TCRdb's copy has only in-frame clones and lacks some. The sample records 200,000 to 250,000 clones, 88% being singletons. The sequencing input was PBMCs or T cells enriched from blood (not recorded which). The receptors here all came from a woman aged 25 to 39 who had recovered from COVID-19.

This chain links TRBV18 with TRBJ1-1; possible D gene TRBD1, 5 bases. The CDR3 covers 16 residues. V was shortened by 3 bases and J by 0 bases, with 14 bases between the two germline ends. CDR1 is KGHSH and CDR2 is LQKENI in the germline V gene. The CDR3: CASSPGPGLLNTEAFF. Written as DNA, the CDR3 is TGTGCCAGCTCACCTGGCCCGGGACTCTTGAACACTGAAGCTTTCTTT.

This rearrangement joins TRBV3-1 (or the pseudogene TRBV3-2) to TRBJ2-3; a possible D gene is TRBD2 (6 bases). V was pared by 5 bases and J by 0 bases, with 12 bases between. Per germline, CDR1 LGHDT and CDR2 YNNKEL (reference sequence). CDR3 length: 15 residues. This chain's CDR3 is CASSSSGPSTDTQYF. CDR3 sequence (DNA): TGTGCCAGCAGCTCCAGCGGGCCAAGCACAGATACGCAGTATTTT.

CDR3 protein: CATSTLAGTSTDTQYF. The CDR3 nucleotides are TGTGCCACCAGCACTTTGGCGGGGACGAGCACAGATACGCAGTATTTT. The chain joins TRBV15 to TRBJ2-3; the D gene is possibly TRBD2 (6 bases). CDR3 size: 16 residues. V was pared by 4 bases and J by 0 bases, with 14 bases between. Looked up from germline, CDR1 is LNHNV and CDR2 is YYDKDF (reference sequence).

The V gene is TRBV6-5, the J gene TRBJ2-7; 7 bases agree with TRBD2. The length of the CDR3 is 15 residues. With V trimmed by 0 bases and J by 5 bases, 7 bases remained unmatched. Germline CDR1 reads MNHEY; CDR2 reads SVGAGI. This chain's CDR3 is CASSYSKGGLDEQYF. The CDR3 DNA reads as TGTGCCAGCAGTTACTCGAAGGGAGGGTTAGACGAGCAGTACTTC.

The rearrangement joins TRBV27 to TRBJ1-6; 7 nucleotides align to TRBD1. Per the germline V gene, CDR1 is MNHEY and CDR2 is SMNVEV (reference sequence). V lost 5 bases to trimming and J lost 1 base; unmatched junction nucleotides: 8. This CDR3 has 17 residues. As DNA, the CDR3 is TGTGCCAGCAGTCGCCCGACAGGGCTTTCCTATAATTCACCCCTCCACTTT. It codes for CASSRPTGLSYNSPLHF.

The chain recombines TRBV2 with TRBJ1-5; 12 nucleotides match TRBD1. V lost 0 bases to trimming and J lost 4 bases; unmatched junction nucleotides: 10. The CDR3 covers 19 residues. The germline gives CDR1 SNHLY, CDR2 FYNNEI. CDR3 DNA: TGTGCCAGCAGTGAAGCGGGGGACAGGGGGCCCTCAGCGAATCAGCCCCAGCATTTT. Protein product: CASSEAGDRGPSANQPQHF.

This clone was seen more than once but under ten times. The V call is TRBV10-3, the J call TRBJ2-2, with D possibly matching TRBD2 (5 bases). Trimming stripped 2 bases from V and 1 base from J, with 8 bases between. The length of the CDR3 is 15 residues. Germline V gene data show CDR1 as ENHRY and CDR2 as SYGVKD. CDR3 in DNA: TGTGCCATCAGTGAGGCAGGAGGGAACACCGGGGAGCTGTTTTTT. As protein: CAISEAGGNTGELFF.

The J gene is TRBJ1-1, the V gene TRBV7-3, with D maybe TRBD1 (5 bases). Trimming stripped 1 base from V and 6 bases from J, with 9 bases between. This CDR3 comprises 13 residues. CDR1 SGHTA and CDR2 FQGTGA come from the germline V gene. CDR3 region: CASSLSRTSEAFF. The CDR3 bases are TGTGCCAGCAGCTTAAGCCGGACATCTGAAGCTTTCTTT.

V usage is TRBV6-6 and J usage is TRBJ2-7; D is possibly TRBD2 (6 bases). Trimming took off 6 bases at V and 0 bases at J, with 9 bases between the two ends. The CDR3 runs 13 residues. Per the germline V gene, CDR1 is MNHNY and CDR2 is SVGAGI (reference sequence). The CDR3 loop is CASSPSDSYEQYF. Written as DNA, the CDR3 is TGTGCCAGCAGCCCTAGCGACTCCTACGAGCAGTACTTC.

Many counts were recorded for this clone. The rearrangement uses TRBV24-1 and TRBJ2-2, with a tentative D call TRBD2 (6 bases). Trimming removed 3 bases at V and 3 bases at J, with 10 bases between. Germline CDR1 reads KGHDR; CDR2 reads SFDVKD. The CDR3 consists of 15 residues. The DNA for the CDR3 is TGTGCCACCAGTGATGGGGCGGGGCACACCGGGGAGCTGTTTTTT. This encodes CATSDGAGHTGELFF.

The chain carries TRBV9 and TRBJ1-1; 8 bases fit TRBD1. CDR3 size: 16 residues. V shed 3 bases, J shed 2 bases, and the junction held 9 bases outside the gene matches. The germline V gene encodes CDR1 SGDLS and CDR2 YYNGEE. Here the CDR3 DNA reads TGTGCCAGCAGCGAACCAAGACAGGGGATAAACACTGAAGCTTTCTTT. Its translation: CASSEPRQGINTEAFF.

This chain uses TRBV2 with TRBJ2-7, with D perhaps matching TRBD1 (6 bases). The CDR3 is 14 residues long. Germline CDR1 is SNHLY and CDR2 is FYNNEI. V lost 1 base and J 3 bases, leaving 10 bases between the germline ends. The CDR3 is CASSEETGHYEQYF. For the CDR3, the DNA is TGTGCCAGCAGTGAAGAGACAGGACACTACGAGCAGTACTTC.

CDR3 nucleotide sequence: TGCGCCAGCAGCCAAGCCTTTCGGACAGGGAACTATGGCTACACCTTC. Translated: CASSQAFRTGNYGYTF. The chain has TRBV4-1 and TRBJ1-2, with 8 bases matching TRBD1. The length of the CDR3 is 16 residues. J lost 2 bases, V lost 1 base, and 6 bases had no gene match. CDR1 MGHRA and CDR2 YSYEKL come from the germline V gene.

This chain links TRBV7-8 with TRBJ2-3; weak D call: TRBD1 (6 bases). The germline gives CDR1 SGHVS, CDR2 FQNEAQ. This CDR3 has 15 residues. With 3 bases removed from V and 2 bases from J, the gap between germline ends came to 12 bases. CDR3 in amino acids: CASSLRQAHTDTQYF. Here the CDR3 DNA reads TGTGCCAGCAGCTTGCGACAGGCACACACAGATACGCAGTATTTT.

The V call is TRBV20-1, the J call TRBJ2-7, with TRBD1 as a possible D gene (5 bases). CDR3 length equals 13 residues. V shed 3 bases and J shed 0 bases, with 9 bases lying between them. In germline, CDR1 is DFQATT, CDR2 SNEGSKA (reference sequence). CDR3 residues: CSASTGSSYEQYF. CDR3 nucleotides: TGCAGTGCTAGTACAGGCAGCTCCTACGAGCAGTACTTC.

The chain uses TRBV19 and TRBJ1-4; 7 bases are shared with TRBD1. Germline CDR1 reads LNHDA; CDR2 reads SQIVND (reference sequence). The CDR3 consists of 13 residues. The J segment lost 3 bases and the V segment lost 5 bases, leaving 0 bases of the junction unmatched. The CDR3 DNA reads TGTGCCAGTAGTCAGGGGGCTAATGAAAAACTGTTTTTT. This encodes CASSQGANEKLFF.

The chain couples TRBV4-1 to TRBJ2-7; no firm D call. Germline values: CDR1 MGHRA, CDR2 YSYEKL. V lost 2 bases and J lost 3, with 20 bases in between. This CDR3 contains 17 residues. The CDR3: CASSQQLAVYRRYEQYF. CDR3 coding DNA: TGCGCCAGCAGCCAACAATTAGCAGTTTACCGCCGCTACGAGCAGTACTTC.

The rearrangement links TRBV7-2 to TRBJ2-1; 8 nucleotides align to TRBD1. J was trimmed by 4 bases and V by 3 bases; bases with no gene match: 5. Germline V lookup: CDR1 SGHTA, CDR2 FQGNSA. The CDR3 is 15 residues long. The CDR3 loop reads CASSFSGGWYNEQFF. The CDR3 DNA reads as TGTGCCAGCAGCTTTTCAGGGGGCTGGTACAATGAGCAGTTCTTC.

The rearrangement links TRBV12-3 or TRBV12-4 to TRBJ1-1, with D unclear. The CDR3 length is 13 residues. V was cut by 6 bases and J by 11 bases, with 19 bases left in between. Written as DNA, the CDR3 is TGTGCCAGCAGCCCAACAGCCACTCAGGCGGCTTTCTTT. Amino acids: CASSPTATQAAFF.

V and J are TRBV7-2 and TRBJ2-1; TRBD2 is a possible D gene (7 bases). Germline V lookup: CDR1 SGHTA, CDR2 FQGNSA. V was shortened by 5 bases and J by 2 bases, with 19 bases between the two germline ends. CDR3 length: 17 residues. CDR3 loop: CASSPIGGLSTYNEQFF. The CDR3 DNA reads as TGTGCCAGCAGCCCCATCGGGGGGCTGAGCACCTACAATGAGCAGTTCTTC.